Listed here are 14 T cell receptor beta chains from one sample, sequenced in a study of T-cell memory formation after mild COVID-19. TCRdb called the 5' RACE reads again in MiXCR, with one record for every CDR3 protein. The sample lists around 390,000 distinct CDR3 sequences, approximately 15% occurring once. The sequenced material came from PBMCs or a T cell subset sorted from them (not recorded which). All receptors derive from a man in his late teens or twenties who had mild COVID-19 (a few samples of this study predate the infection). Cell type and time point are not known.

This clonotype was seen only a few times. V is TRBV29-1 and J is TRBJ2-3; 7 bases match TRBD2. The CDR3 loop spans 12 amino acids. Germline V gene data show CDR1 as SQVTM and CDR2 as ANQGSEA. With V trimmed by 7 bases and J by 10 bases, 11 bases remained unmatched. The CDR3, as DNA: TGCAGCGGCACATGGGGGGGGACTTCGCAGTATTTT. As protein: CSGTWGGTSQYF.

This chain joins TRBV7-9 and TRBJ1-4; 8 bases line up with TRBD1. The CDR3 is 13 amino acids. Germline V gene sequence: CDR1 SEHNR, CDR2 FQNEAQ (reference sequence). V lost 5 bases, J lost 8 bases, and 4 bases stayed unmatched. The CDR3 region has the DNA TGTGCCAGCAGCCAGACAGGGGACGAAAAACTGTTTTTT. Amino acids: CASSQTGDEKLFF.

A few counts support this clonotype. The rearrangement joins TRBV10-1 to TRBJ1-6; no clear D gene. Germline V CDR1 and CDR2: WNHNN, SYGVQD (reference sequence). V lost 5 bases to trimming and J lost 7 bases, with 12 bases between them. This CDR3 spans 14 amino acids. The CDR3 protein is CASSPNRLNSPLHF. The CDR3 nucleotides are TGCGCCAGCAGTCCGAACAGATTAAATTCACCCCTCCACTTT.

The genes are TRBV20-1 and TRBJ2-3, with D tentatively TRBD2 (5 bases). The CDR3 has 11 amino acids. Germline lookup yields CDR1 DFQATT and CDR2 SNEGSKA (reference sequence). V dropped 7 bases and J dropped 6 bases, with 11 bases sitting between them. CDR3 loop: CSGGWEDTQYF. The CDR3 coding sequence is TGCAGTGGGGGTTGGGAGGATACGCAGTATTTT.

This chain uses TRBV4-2 with TRBJ2-1; TRBD2 is a possible D gene (6 bases). With 4 bases removed from V and 1 base from J, the gap between germline ends came to 8 bases. Germline CDR1 LGHNA, CDR2 YNFKEQ. CDR3 length equals 14 residues. CDR3 sequence: CASSPSVSYNEQFF. The DNA of the CDR3 is TGTGCCAGCAGCCCTAGCGTTTCCTACAATGAGCAGTTCTTC.

This clonotype was recorded many times. The rearrangement links TRBV21-1 to TRBJ2-7; TRBD2, the D gene given by the table, was not confirmed from the DNA. TRBV21-1 is assigned pseudogene status. The CDR3 runs to 16 residues. DNA for the CDR3: TGTGCCAGCACCAAAGGGAATAGCGGGGCCTCCTACGAGCAGTACTTC. It codes for CASTKGNSGASYEQYF.

The gene calls are TRBV4-3 and TRBJ2-7; TRBD2 is a possible D gene (5 bases). Per germline, CDR1 LGHNA and CDR2 YSLEER. There are 14 residues in the CDR3. With 4 bases removed from V and 3 bases from J, the gap between germline ends came to 13 bases. Here the CDR3 reads CASSPSPGIYEQYF. The CDR3, as DNA: TGCGCCAGCAGCCCGAGCCCGGGGATCTACGAGCAGTACTTC.

The chain is built from TRBV4-3 and TRBJ2-5; 9 bases map to TRBD2. Trimming took 0 bases from V and 5 from J; bases not matched to a gene: 7. CDR3 size: 16 residues. Germline V gene lookup returns CDR1 LGHNA and CDR2 YSLEER. The CDR3 nucleotides are TGCGCCAGCAGCCAAGAATTTAGCGGGGGCGGGGAGACCCAGTACTTC. Protein sequence: CASSQEFSGGGETQYF.

This clonotype was counted only a few times. The V and J genes are TRBV11-2 and TRBJ1-4; D uncertain. Germline CDR1 SGHAT, CDR2 FQNNGV. The CDR3 covers 17 residues. Trimming left V 5 bases short and J 3 bases short, with 19 bases between. The CDR3 region is CASSPRSNGLPNEKLFF. In DNA, the CDR3 is TGTGCCAGCAGCCCACGGTCGAACGGGCTTCCTAATGAAAAACTGTTTTTT. Full variable domain (remainder filled in from reference TRBV11-2 and TRBJ1-4): EAGVAQSPRYKIIEKRQSVAFWCNPISGHATLYWYQQILGQGPKLLIQFQNNGVVDDSQLPKDRFSAERLKGVDSTLKIQPAKLEDSAVYLCASSPRSNGLPNEKLFFGSGTQLSVL.

The chain carries TRBV4-1 and TRBJ1-5; D not certain. Per germline, CDR1 MGHRA and CDR2 YSYEKL. This CDR3 spans 15 amino acids. The V end was cut by 0 bases, the J end by 8 bases, with 14 bases between. The CDR3 sequence is CASSQEHGPDEPQHF. Here the CDR3 DNA reads TGCGCCAGCAGCCAAGAACACGGCCCTGATGAGCCCCAGCATTTT.

The chain's CDR3 is CASSPPPGGTDTQYF. In DNA form, the CDR3 reads TGCGCCAGCAGCCCACCCCCCGGGGGGACAGATACGCAGTATTTT. The chain links TRBV4-1 to TRBJ2-3, with 7 bases matching TRBD2. This CDR3 has 15 residues. Germline V lookup: CDR1 MGHRA, CDR2 YSYEKL. Trimming removed 4 bases from V and 3 bases from J; junction bases left unmatched: 7.

The sample holds a few counts of this clonotype. The gene calls are TRBV5-1 and TRBJ2-1; D unclear. Germline values: CDR1 SGHRS, CDR2 YFSETQ. This CDR3 contains 13 residues. V lost 2 bases to trimming and J lost 5 bases, with 8 bases between them. This CDR3 is CASSFVENNEQFF. The CDR3 nucleotides read TGCGCCAGCAGCTTCGTGGAGAACAATGAGCAGTTCTTC. Full variable domain (missing parts from reference TRBV5-1 and TRBJ2-1): KAGVTQTPRYLIKTRGQQVTLSCSPISGHRSVSWYQQTPGQGLQFLFEYFSETQRNKGNFPGRFSGRQFSNSRSEMNVSTLELGDSALYLCASSFVENNEQFFGPGTRLTVL.

In its sample, this clonotype was seen many times. CDR3 DNA sequence: TGTGCCAGCAGCATCCAGGGGGCCACTGAAGCTTTCTTT. Translated, it gives CASSIQGATEAFF. J is TRBJ1-1 and V is TRBV7-2, with 8 bases fitting TRBD1. The germline CDR1 and CDR2 sequences are SGHTA and FQGNSA. V trimming: 5 bases; J trimming: 4 bases; junction bases outside the gene matches: 3. This CDR3 spans 13 amino acids.

The chain has TRBV7-2 and TRBJ1-4, with a tentative D call TRBD1 (5 bases). The CDR3 runs to 14 residues. The germline CDR1 and CDR2 sequences are SGHTA and FQGNSA. V lost 2 bases, J lost 11 bases, and 15 bases lay in between. The CDR3: CASSLSYGGDKLFF. Here the CDR3 DNA reads TGTGCCAGCAGCTTATCTTACGGCGGGGACAAACTGTTTTTT.